These 32 T cell receptor beta chains were sequenced from one sample in a study of T cell responses to AZD1222 COVID-19 vaccine. Sequenced by immunoSEQ multiplex PCR; TCRdb stores in-frame clones only, minus some. The sample holds about 47,000 clones, approximately 80% seen once. Specimen: peripheral blood, collected on day 0 of MenACWY control vaccination. The receptors were gathered from an adult in good health.

The CDR3 nucleotides are TGTGCCAGCAGCCAAGATTTCGGGGGCAGAGGCTACACCTTC. Translation: CASSQDFGGRGYTF. The chain joins TRBV3-1 (or the pseudogene TRBV3-2) to TRBJ1-2, with a tentative D call TRBD1 (6 bases). The CDR3 extends over 14 amino acids. Germline V gene lookup returns CDR1 LGHDT and CDR2 YNNKEL (reference sequence). V gave up 0 bases and J gave up 8 bases, with 13 bases separating them.

The table lists this clone with a count of one. The gene calls are TRBV19 and TRBJ1-4; D unclear. Germline V gene data show CDR1 as LNHDA and CDR2 as SQIVND (reference sequence). Trimming shortened V by 4 bases and J by 0 bases, and 6 bases separated the two germline ends. The CDR3 is 14 amino acids. CDR3 DNA sequence: TGTGCCAGTAGTACGGGAGCAACTAATGAAAAACTGTTTTTT. This translates into CASSTGATNEKLFF. The complete variable domain, with remaining parts taken from reference TRBV19 and TRBJ1-4, reads DGGITQSPKYLFRKEGQNVTLSCEQNLNHDAMYWYRQDPGQGLRLIYYSQIVNDFQKGDIAEGYSVSREKKESFPLTVTSAQKNPTAFYLCASSTGATNEKLFFGSGTQLSVL.

V is TRBV9 and J is TRBJ1-1; 8 bases line up with TRBD1. This CDR3 has 14 amino acids. Looked up from germline, CDR1 is SGDLS and CDR2 is YYNGEE. The trim removed 0 bases at V and 10 bases at J, leaving 8 bases unmatched. CDR3 loop: CASSVGGGTGGAFF. The DNA for the CDR3 is TGTGCCAGCAGCGTAGGTGGCGGGACAGGAGGAGCTTTCTTT.

This sequence joins TRBV12-3 or TRBV12-4 and TRBJ1-2, with D hard to call. The CDR3 spans 11 residues. The germline V and J ends were trimmed by 6 bases and 4 bases, with 6 bases remaining between them. The CDR3 DNA is TGTGCCAGCAGAGGCCTCTATGGCTACACCTTC. Translating gives CASRGLYGYTF.

The chain uses TRBV5-3 and TRBJ1-4, with unresolved D. TRBV5-3 counts as an open reading frame of uncertain function. The CDR3 runs 15 residues. V was pared by 4 bases and J by 4 bases, with 14 bases between. Here the CDR3 reads CARSLPDRFNEKLFF. As DNA, the CDR3 is TGTGCCAGAAGCCTACCGGACCGCTTTAATGAAAAACTGTTTTTT.

This chain joins TRBV5-6 and TRBJ1-6; D uncertain. The CDR3 is 15 residues long. The germline CDR1 and CDR2 sequences are SGHDT and YYEEEE. Trimming removed 2 bases from V and 5 bases from J, with 11 bases in between. The CDR3 here is CASSFRTQHNSPLHF. In DNA form, the CDR3 reads TGTGCCAGCAGCTTCCGGACCCAGCATAATTCACCCCTCCACTTT.

The CDR3 sequence is CASAGYSNQPQHF. The CDR3, as DNA: TGTGCTAGTGCGGGATATAGCAATCAGCCCCAGCATTTT. The chain uses TRBV12-5 and TRBJ1-5; no clear D. CDR1 is LGHNT, CDR2 FRNRAP, per germline. Deletions cut 7 bases from V and 0 bases from J, with 7 bases between. The CDR3 consists of 13 residues.

The V and J genes are TRBV6-5 and TRBJ2-7; 10 nucleotides align to TRBD1. Germline loops: CDR1 MNHEY, CDR2 SVGAGI. This CDR3 comprises 15 residues. With 7 bases clipped from V and 5 bases from J, the junction kept 11 bases outside the gene matches. The CDR3 loop is CASTNFGTGDDEQYF. The CDR3 DNA follows: TGTGCCAGCACAAATTTCGGGACAGGGGACGACGAGCAGTACTTC.

The V and J genes are TRBV5-4 and TRBJ1-3; weak D call: TRBD1 (6 bases). V dropped 5 bases and J dropped 4 bases, with 19 bases sitting between them. Per the germline V gene, CDR1 is SGHNT and CDR2 is YYREEE (reference sequence). This CDR3 comprises 16 residues. CDR3 sequence reads: CASRAGQQIRGNTIYF. Written as DNA, the CDR3 is TGTGCCAGCAGGGCTGGACAGCAGATTAGAGGAAACACCATATATTTT.

This clone came up once. This chain joins TRBV11-2 and TRBJ1-1; D remains unclear. This CDR3 has 15 amino acids. The ends were cut back, 5 bases at V and 5 bases at J, with 18 bases in the middle. Germline loops: CDR1 SGHAT, CDR2 FQNNGV. CDR3 loop: CASSPRRLARTEAFF. The CDR3 coding sequence is TGTGCCAGCAGCCCACGGCGCTTGGCTAGGACTGAAGCTTTCTTT.

V is TRBV7-8 and J is TRBJ1-3; D is perhaps TRBD1 (6 bases). Germline V gene lookup returns CDR1 SGHVS and CDR2 FQNEAQ. Trimming left V 3 bases short and J 0 bases short, with 9 bases between. This CDR3 has 15 residues. CDR3 sequence: CASSFGDNSGNTIYF. The CDR3 DNA follows: TGTGCCAGCAGCTTCGGGGACAACTCTGGAAACACCATATATTTT.

The chain links TRBV6-5 to TRBJ2-1, with D possibly TRBD2 on 5 matching bases. CDR3 length equals 15 residues. V lost 5 bases and J 0 bases, leaving 11 bases between the germline ends. Germline V gene data show CDR1 as MNHEY and CDR2 as SVGAGI. CDR3 loop: CASSRAGTSYNEQFF. The DNA for the CDR3 is TGTGCCAGCAGTCGGGCGGGTACCTCCTACAATGAGCAGTTCTTC.

The rearrangement links TRBV28 to TRBJ1-6; D not resolved. Germline assignment: CDR1 MDHEN and CDR2 SYDVKM. Trimming cost V 2 bases and J 7 bases, with 18 bases left between them. The CDR3 has 17 residues. The CDR3 spells CASSLVGGSSWNSPLHF. DNA for the CDR3: TGTGCCAGCAGTTTAGTAGGAGGGTCCTCGTGGAATTCACCCCTCCACTTT.

The chain carries TRBV25-1 and TRBJ2-1; no firm D call. This CDR3 spans 10 amino acids. CDR1 is MGHDK and CDR2 is SYGVNS in the germline V gene. Trimming took 0 bases from V and 11 from J, leaving 2 bases between them. Here the CDR3 reads CASSEYKQFF. CDR3 DNA: TGTGCCAGCAGTGAATATAAGCAGTTCTTC.

This clone was recorded a few times. The V gene is TRBV12-2, the J gene TRBJ1-5; the table's D gene call, TRBD1, was not cross checked with the DNA. TRBV12-2 is designated a pseudogene. The CDR3 runs to 17 residues. The CDR3 nucleotides are TGTGCAAGTCGCGCAAGCACCGGGACAGATAGCAATCAGCCCCAGCATTTT. This sequence encodes CASRASTGTDSNQPQHF.

The chain uses TRBV10-3 and TRBJ1-1; the D is unclear. Per germline, CDR1 ENHRY and CDR2 SYGVKD. Trimming pared 6 bases from V and 5 bases from J, leaving 16 bases between. This CDR3 has 14 residues. CDR3 DNA: TGTGCCATCAGCCCCCGGGAGCCGGGGACTGAAGCTTTCTTT. The encoded protein is CAISPREPGTEAFF.

The chain uses TRBV15 and TRBJ1-4; TRBD1 agrees at 7 bases. CDR3 length: 15 residues. Germline V gene lookup returns CDR1 LNHNV and CDR2 YYDKDF (reference sequence). Trimming cost V 2 bases and J 3 bases; bases outside gene matches: 3. The CDR3 DNA reads as TGTGCCACCAGCAGACGAACAGGGGCTAATGAAAAACTGTTTTTT. It encodes CATSRRTGANEKLFF.

This clone was seen only once. This CDR3 is CASSEPGPNTEAFF. Written as DNA, the CDR3 is TGCGCCAGCAGTGAGCCCGGACCGAACACTGAAGCTTTCTTT. The rearrangement joins TRBV10-1 to TRBJ1-1; no clear D gene. Germline assignment: CDR1 WNHNN and CDR2 SYGVQD (reference sequence). This CDR3 is 14 amino acids long. Between the trimmed V and J ends, which lost 2 bases and 1 base, there was a span of 8 bases.

Only a few counts were recorded for this clone. V usage is TRBV6-5 and J usage is TRBJ1-3; 9 bases match TRBD1. V gave up 6 bases and J gave up 4 bases; unmatched junction bases: 7. The CDR3 length is 15 residues. Looked up from germline, CDR1 is MNHEY and CDR2 is SVGAGI. In nucleotides, the CDR3 is TGTGCCAGCAGCAAGCCCGGGACAGGGGGAAACACCATATATTTT. It translates to CASSKPGTGGNTIYF.

The chain uses TRBV6-5 and TRBJ2-4, with D possibly matching TRBD1 (5 bases). From germline, CDR1 is MNHEY and CDR2 SVGAGI. This CDR3 region has 15 residues. V was cut by 5 bases and J by 1 base, with 12 bases left in between. The CDR3 DNA follows: TGTGCCAGCAGTCACAGGCGTTCGGCCAAAAACATTCAGTACTTC. It is translated as CASSHRRSAKNIQYF.

V usage is TRBV7-9 and J usage is TRBJ2-1; TRBD2 matches 11 bases. The CDR3 consists of 16 residues. Trimming at V came to 4 bases and at J to 8 bases, leaving 10 bases not matched to a gene. In germline, CDR1 is SEHNR, CDR2 FQNEAQ (reference sequence). The CDR3 bases are TGTGCCAGCAGCTATCCCGGGACTAGCGGCGACGATGAGCAGTTCTTC. It is translated as CASSYPGTSGDDEQFF.

This clone was detected once. The chain uses TRBV18 and TRBJ2-4; possible D gene TRBD1, 5 bases. V lost 2 bases, J lost 2 bases, and 7 bases lay in between. In germline, CDR1 is KGHSH, CDR2 LQKENI. The CDR3 loop spans 14 amino acids. CDR3 sequence (DNA): TGTGCCAGCTCACCAGCAGGGACCAAAAACATTCAGTACTTC. It translates to CASSPAGTKNIQYF.

The chain has TRBV18 and TRBJ2-1, with 9 bases that match TRBD2. Germline values: CDR1 KGHSH, CDR2 LQKENI. The CDR3 has 15 residues. V lost 3 bases to trimming and J lost 4 bases; unmatched junction nucleotides: 4. CDR3 sequence reads: CASSPPGLAYNEQFF. DNA of the CDR3: TGTGCCAGCTCACCCCCGGGACTAGCATACAATGAGCAGTTCTTC.

The chain combines TRBV3-1 (or the pseudogene TRBV3-2) with TRBJ1-1, with TRBD1 as a possible D gene (6 bases). The CDR3 contains 15 residues. The V end was cut by 1 base, the J end by 4 bases, with 13 bases between. Looked up from germline, CDR1 is LGHDT and CDR2 is YNNKEL (reference sequence). This CDR3 is CASSQGGLGGTEAFF. CDR3 DNA sequence: TGTGCCAGCAGCCAAGGGGGGCTAGGGGGCACTGAAGCTTTCTTT.

In its sample, this clone was seen a few times. V is TRBV30 and J is TRBJ2-7; possibly TRBD1 for D (5 bases). The CDR3 spans 15 residues. Germline V gives CDR1 GTSNPN, CDR2 SVGIG (reference sequence). Trimming pared 1 base from V and 1 base from J, leaving 14 bases between. The CDR3 is CAWSGMGQGSYEQYF. The CDR3 DNA sequence: TGTGCCTGGAGTGGGATGGGGCAGGGTTCCTACGAGCAGTACTTC. Variable domain in full (rest from reference TRBV30 and TRBJ2-7): SQTIHQWPATLVQPVGSPLSLECTVEGTSNPNLYWYRQAAGRGLQLLFYSVGIGQISSEVPQNLSASRPQDRQFILSSKKLLLSDSGFYLCAWSGMGQGSYEQYFGPGTRLTVT.

As to this clone: The same CDR3 arises from other DNA sequences in this sample as well. The chain recombines TRBV19 with TRBJ2-6; D not certain. Germline V gene sequence: CDR1 LNHDA, CDR2 SQIVND (reference sequence). V gave up 3 bases and J gave up 0 bases, with 3 bases separating them. CDR3 size: 14 residues. The CDR3 coding sequence is TGTGCCAGTAGTATCGACTCTGGGGCCAACGTCCTGACTTTC. Translated: CASSIDSGANVLTF.

This chain joins TRBV3-1 (or the pseudogene TRBV3-2) and TRBJ2-1; 7 bases align to TRBD2. The J segment lost 4 bases and the V segment lost 4 bases, leaving 10 bases of the junction unmatched. Germline CDR1 reads LGHDT; CDR2 reads YNNKEL (reference sequence). The CDR3 covers 16 residues. The CDR3 reads CASSPQPSGHYNEQFF. In nucleotides, the CDR3 is TGTGCCAGCAGCCCCCAACCTAGCGGACATTACAATGAGCAGTTCTTC.

The gene calls are TRBV30 and TRBJ1-2; D is perhaps TRBD1 (5 bases). Germline lookup yields CDR1 GTSNPN and CDR2 SVGIG (reference sequence). The germline V and J ends were trimmed by 7 bases and 3 bases, with 15 bases remaining between them. This CDR3 has 13 residues. The CDR3 spells CASPRQSYYGYTF. The CDR3 DNA is TGTGCCTCACCGCGACAGAGCTACTATGGCTACACCTTC.

Only one count was recorded for this clone. The genes are TRBV6-5 and TRBJ1-1; D is unresolved. Germline V CDR1 and CDR2: MNHEY, SVGAGI. Trimming removed 7 bases from V and 1 base from J, with 16 bases in between. CDR3 length: 15 amino acids. The CDR3 nucleotides are TGTGCCAGCATATCGGCAAAAGGTTCGAACACTGAAGCTTTCTTT. It yields the protein CASISAKGSNTEAFF.

The chain recombines TRBV19 with TRBJ2-7, with TRBD2 matching over 8 bases. The CDR3 has 14 residues. Per germline, CDR1 LNHDA and CDR2 SQIVND (reference sequence). V dropped 5 bases and J dropped 3; count of bases not matched to a gene: 6. In DNA, the CDR3 is TGTGCCAGTAGTCCCCCGGGGGGGGGCTACGAGCAGTACTTC. Its translation: CASSPPGGGYEQYF.

This rearrangement joins TRBV27 to TRBJ2-2; 10 nucleotides line up with TRBD2. The trim removed 6 bases at V and 5 bases at J, leaving 6 bases unmatched. CDR1 and CDR2 (germline): MNHEY, SMNVEV (reference sequence). The CDR3 covers 15 residues. The CDR3 DNA reads as TGTGCCAGCAGCCTAGCGGGAGCTGAGACCGGGGAGCTGTTTTTT. It encodes CASSLAGAETGELFF.

V gene TRBV6-2 or TRBV6-3 combines with J gene TRBJ2-7; D is unresolved. Per germline, CDR1 MNHEY and CDR2 SVGEGT. The germline V and J ends were trimmed by 2 bases and 2 bases, with 13 bases remaining between them. This CDR3 spans 15 amino acids. The CDR3 is CASSYRARRTYEQYF. In nucleotides, the CDR3 is TGTGCCAGCAGTTACCGGGCGAGAAGGACCTACGAGCAGTACTTC.